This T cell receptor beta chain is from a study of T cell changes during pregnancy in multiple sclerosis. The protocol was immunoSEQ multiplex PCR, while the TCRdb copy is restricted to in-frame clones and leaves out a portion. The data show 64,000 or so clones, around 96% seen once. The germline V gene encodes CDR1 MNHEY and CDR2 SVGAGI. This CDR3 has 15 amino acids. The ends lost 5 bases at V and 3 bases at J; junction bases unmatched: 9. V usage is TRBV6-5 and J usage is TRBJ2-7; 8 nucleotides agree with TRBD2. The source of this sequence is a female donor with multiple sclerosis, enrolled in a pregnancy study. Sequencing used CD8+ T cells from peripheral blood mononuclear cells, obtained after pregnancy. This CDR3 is CASSPPGAGDYEQYF. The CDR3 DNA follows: TGTGCCAGCAGTCCGCCGGGAGCGGGGGACTACGAGCAGTACTTC.